Listed below are T cell receptor beta chains from one sample, sequenced in a study of T cells expressing NK-cell markers. TCRdb re-called the 5' RACE reads and catalogs CDR3 proteins one per entry, DNA excluded. Its clone listing holds over 350,000 distinct CDR3 sequences. Sequenced material: blood T cells: a sorted CD56 or NKG2C T cell subset, CD4+ or CD8+ T cells, or bulk PBMC T cells (not recorded which). The receptors come from a woman aged 45-59 years in good health. Each CDR3 is given with its conserved first and last residue. The order of the fields is V gene, J gene, CDR3 protein.

V gene: TRBV7-2; J gene: TRBJ2-7; CDR3 protein: CASRPWGRSYEQYF
V gene: TRBV27; J gene: TRBJ2-5; CDR3 protein: CATAGDSEETQYF
V gene: TRBV6-6; J gene: TRBJ2-3; CDR3 protein: CASTPPHPLAGGGDTQYF
V gene: TRBV7-9; J gene: TRBJ2-1; CDR3 protein: CASRVTSGSGQFF
V gene: TRBV4-1; J gene: TRBJ2-1; CDR3 protein: CASSQGLLLAYNEQFF
V gene: TRBV12-3/TRBV12-4; J gene: TRBJ1-1; CDR3 protein: CASNRGVNTEAFF
V gene: TRBV12-3/TRBV12-4; J gene: TRBJ1-3; CDR3 protein: CASSSTGNTIYF
V gene: TRBV2; J gene: TRBJ2-7; CDR3 protein: CASSDFRTGGRSVQYF
V gene: TRBV7-9; J gene: TRBJ2-2; CDR3 protein: CASSFRQNLNTGELFF
V gene: TRBV12-3/TRBV12-4; J gene: TRBJ2-1; CDR3 protein: CASSLPTGDLNEQFF
V gene: TRBV4-1; J gene: TRBJ1-4; CDR3 protein: CASSPAGSNEKLFF
V gene: TRBV10-3; J gene: TRBJ1-2; CDR3 protein: CAITQDRGRGYGYTF
V gene: TRBV12-3/TRBV12-4; J gene: TRBJ2-7; CDR3 protein: CASSHSGTGQYEQYF
V gene: TRBV6-5; J gene: TRBJ2-5; CDR3 protein: CASSPPATQETQYF
V gene: TRBV3-1; J gene: TRBJ2-2; CDR3 protein: CASSYTSGAGELFF
V gene: TRBV7-6; J gene: TRBJ2-3; CDR3 protein: CASSSGGLAVIRQYF
V gene: TRBV7-2; J gene: TRBJ2-1; CDR3 protein: CASSFWLGEQFF
V gene: TRBV12-3/TRBV12-4; J gene: TRBJ2-2; CDR3 protein: CASSLESRTLRSGELFF
V gene: TRBV10-3; J gene: TRBJ2-2; CDR3 protein: CAIEPQGTGELFF
V gene: TRBV11-2; J gene: TRBJ2-2; CDR3 protein: CASSLFGRGKTGELFF
V gene: TRBV30; J gene: TRBJ2-6; CDR3 protein: CACAQGQLRANVLTF
V gene: TRBV29-1; J gene: TRBJ1-3; CDR3 protein: CSGTHGGNTIYF
V gene: TRBV19; J gene: TRBJ2-3; CDR3 protein: CASSKGDRTTDTQYF
V gene: TRBV7-9; J gene: TRBJ2-2; CDR3 protein: CASVGRMNTGELFF
V gene: TRBV24-1; J gene: TRBJ2-1; CDR3 protein: CATSDQGGVYNEQFF
V gene: TRBV5-6; J gene: TRBJ2-1; CDR3 protein: CASSMFGTGGTGEQFF
V gene: TRBV29-1; J gene: TRBJ2-1; CDR3 protein: CSGLLSYNEQFF
V gene: TRBV5-1; J gene: TRBJ2-2; CDR3 protein: CASSYRVGTGELFF
V gene: TRBV30; J gene: TRBJ2-3; CDR3 protein: CAWSLGYRTDTQYF
V gene: TRBV12-3/TRBV12-4; J gene: TRBJ2-1; CDR3 protein: CASSLAPGQGFGQFF
V gene: TRBV28; J gene: TRBJ2-1; CDR3 protein: CASAKGETYNEQFF
V gene: TRBV5-1; J gene: TRBJ2-7; CDR3 protein: CASSFERANYEQYF
V gene: TRBV5-1; J gene: TRBJ2-1; CDR3 protein: CASSLMGEGPPDEQFF